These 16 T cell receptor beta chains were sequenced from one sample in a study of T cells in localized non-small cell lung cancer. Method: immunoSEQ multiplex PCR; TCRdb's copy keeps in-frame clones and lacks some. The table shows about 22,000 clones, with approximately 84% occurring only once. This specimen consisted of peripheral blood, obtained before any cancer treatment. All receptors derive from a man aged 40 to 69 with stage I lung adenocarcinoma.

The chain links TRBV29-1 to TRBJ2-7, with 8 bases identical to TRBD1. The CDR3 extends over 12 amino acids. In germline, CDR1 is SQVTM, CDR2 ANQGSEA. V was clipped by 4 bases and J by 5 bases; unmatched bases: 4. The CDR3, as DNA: TGCAGCGTTGGACAGGGGAAGCACGAGCAGTACTTC. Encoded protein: CSVGQGKHEQYF.

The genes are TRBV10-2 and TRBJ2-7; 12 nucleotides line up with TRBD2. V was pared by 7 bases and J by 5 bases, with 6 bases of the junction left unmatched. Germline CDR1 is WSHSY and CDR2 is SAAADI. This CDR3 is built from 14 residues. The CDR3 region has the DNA TGCGCCAGCACTAGGACTAGCGGGGCCAACGAGCAGTACTTC. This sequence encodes CASTRTSGANEQYF.

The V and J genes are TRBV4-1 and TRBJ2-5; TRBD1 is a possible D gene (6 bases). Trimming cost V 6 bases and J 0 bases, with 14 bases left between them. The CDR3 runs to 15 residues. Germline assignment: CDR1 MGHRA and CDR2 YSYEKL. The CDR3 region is CASRKNEGDQETQYF. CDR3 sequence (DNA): TGCGCCAGCAGGAAAAACGAGGGGGACCAAGAGACCCAGTACTTC.

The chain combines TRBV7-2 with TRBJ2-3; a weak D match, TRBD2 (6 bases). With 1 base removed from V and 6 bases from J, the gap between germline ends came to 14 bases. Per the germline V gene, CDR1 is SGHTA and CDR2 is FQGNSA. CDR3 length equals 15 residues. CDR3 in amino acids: CASSLGVARDDTQYF. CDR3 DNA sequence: TGTGCCAGCAGCTTAGGAGTGGCGCGGGATGATACGCAGTATTTT.

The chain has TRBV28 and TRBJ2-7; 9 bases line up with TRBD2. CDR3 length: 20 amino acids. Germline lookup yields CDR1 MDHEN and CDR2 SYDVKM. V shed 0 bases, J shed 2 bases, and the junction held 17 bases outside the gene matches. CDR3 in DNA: TGTGCCAGCAGTTTATGGGGGACGGGACTAGCATTTTGGGGGGCCTACGAGCAGTACTTC. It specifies CASSLWGTGLAFWGAYEQYF.

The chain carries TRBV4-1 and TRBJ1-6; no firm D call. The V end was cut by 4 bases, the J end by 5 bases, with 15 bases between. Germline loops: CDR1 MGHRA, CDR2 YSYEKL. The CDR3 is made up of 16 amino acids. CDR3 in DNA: TGCGCCAGCAGCCCTGGTCACCTCGAAGATAATTCACCCCTCCACTTT. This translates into CASSPGHLEDNSPLHF.

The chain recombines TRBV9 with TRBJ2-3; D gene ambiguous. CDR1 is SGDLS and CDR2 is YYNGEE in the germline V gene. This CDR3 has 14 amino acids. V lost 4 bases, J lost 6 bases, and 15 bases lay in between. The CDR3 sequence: CASSSRSSADTQYF. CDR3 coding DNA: TGTGCCAGCAGCTCGAGGTCTTCCGCGGATACGCAGTATTTT.

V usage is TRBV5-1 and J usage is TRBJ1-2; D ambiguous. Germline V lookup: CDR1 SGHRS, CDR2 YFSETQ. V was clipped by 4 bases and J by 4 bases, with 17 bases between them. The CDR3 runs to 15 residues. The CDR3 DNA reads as TGCGCCAGCAGCGCGGACCCAAGAGGGCGCTATGGCTACACCTTC. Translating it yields CASSADPRGRYGYTF.

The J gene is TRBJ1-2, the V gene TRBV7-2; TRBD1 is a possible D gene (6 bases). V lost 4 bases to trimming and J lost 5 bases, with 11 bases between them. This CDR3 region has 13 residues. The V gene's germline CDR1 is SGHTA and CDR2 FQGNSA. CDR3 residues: CASSSGQFYGYTF. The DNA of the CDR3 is TGTGCCAGCAGCTCCGGACAGTTTTATGGCTACACCTTC.

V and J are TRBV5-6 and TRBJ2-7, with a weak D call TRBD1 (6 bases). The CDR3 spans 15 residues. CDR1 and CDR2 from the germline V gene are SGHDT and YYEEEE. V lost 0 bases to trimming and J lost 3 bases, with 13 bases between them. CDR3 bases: TGTGCCAGCAGCTTGGTTCGACAGGCTAACTACGAGCAGTACTTC. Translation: CASSLVRQANYEQYF.

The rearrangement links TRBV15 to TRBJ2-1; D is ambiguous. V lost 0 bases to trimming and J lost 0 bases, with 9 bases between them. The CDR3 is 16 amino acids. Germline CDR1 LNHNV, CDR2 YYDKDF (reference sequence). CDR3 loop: CATSREPGSSYNEQFF. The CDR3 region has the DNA TGTGCCACCAGCAGAGAGCCAGGAAGCTCCTACAATGAGCAGTTCTTC. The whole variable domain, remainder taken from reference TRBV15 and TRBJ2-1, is DAMVIQNPRYQVTQFGKPVTLSCSQTLNHNVMYWYQQKSSQAPKLLFHYYDKDFNNEADTPDNFQSRRPNTSFCFLDIRSPGLGDTAMYLCATSREPGSSYNEQFFGPGTRLTVL.

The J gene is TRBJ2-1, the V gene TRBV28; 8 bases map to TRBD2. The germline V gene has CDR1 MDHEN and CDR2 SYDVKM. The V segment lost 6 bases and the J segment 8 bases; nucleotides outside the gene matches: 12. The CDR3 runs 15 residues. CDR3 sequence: CASSTYRGGMYEQFF. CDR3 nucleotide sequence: TGTGCCAGCAGCACGTACCGGGGGGGAATGTATGAGCAGTTCTTC.

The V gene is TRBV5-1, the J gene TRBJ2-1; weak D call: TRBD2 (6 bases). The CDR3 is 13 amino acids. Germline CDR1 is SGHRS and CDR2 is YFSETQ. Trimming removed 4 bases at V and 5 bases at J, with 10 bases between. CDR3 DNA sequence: TGCGCCAGCAGCGCGGGACTTCACAATGAGCAGTTCTTC. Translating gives CASSAGLHNEQFF.

The CDR3 nucleotides are TGCGCCAGCAGCCCTCGGACTAGCCTTGAGCAGTTCTTC. It is translated as CASSPRTSLEQFF. The chain links TRBV4-3 to TRBJ2-1; 8 bases align to TRBD2. Unmatched junction bases numbered 5, after V lost 4 bases and J lost 9 bases. The germline CDR1 and CDR2 sequences are LGHNA and YSLEER. The CDR3 contains 13 residues.

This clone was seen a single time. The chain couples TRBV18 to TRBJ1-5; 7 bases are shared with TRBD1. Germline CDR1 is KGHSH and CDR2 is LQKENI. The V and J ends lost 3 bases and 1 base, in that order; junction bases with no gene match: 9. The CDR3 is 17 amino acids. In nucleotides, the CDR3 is TGTGCCAGCTCACCGGTAACCTCAGGGGGAAGCAATCAGCCCCAGCATTTT. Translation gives CASSPVTSGGSNQPQHF.

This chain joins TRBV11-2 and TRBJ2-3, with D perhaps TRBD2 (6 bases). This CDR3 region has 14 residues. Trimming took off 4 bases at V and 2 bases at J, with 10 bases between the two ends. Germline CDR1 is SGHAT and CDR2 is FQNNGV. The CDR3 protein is CASSYGTFTDTQYF. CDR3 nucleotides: TGTGCCAGCAGCTACGGGACTTTCACAGATACGCAGTATTTT.